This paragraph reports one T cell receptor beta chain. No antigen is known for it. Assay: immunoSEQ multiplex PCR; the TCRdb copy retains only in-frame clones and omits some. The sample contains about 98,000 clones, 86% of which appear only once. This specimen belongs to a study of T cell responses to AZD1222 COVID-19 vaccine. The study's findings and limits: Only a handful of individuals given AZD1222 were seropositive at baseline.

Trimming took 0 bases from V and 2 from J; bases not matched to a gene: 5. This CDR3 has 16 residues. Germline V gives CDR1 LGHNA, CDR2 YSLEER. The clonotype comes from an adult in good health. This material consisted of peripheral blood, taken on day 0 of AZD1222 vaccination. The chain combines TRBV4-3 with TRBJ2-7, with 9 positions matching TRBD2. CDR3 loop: CASSQDSTSGAYEQYF. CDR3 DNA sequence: TGCGCCAGCAGCCAAGATTCGACTAGCGGAGCCTACGAGCAGTACTTC.